This TCR beta chain was obtained from a study of control samples from healthy donors and cancer patients. Trimming at V came to 4 bases and at J to 6 bases, leaving 7 bases not matched to a gene. Germline-derived CDR1 and CDR2 are KGHDR and SFDVKD. The CDR3 runs 16 residues. Measured with immunoSEQ multiplex PCR; TCRdb has only the in-frame clones, and not every one. The sample has more than 30,000 clones, over 70% seen once. This clone was recorded once. The chain combines TRBV24-1 with TRBJ2-3; TRBD2 agrees at 12 bases. Sequencing used PBMCs. The source is a woman between 55 and 75 years old with lung cancer. The CDR3 nucleotides read TGTGCCACCAGTGACCATCGACTAGCGGGAGCTGATACGCAGTATTTT. This sequence encodes CATSDHRLAGADTQYF.